This is a list of T cell receptor beta chains from one sample in a study of vaccination and CD4 T cells after COVID-19. Their specific antigens are unknown. TCRdb reprocessed the PCR reads with MiXCR, giving one entry per CDR3 protein. Among approximately 1,600 distinct CDR3 sequences listed, around 70% were seen once. The source was CD4+ T cells from blood, cultured in vitro, collected after SARS-CoV-2 vaccination. These TCRs come from a human donor who had recovered from COVID-19. Both conserved end residues are trimmed from each CDR3.

TRBJ2-7,TRBV20-1,SARRQGATSEQY
TRBJ2-2,TRBV27,ASSWGSNTGELF
TRBJ2-1,TRBV20-1,SARDYPEQF
TRBJ2-7,TRBV30,ASKAPFRGEQY
TRBJ2-5,TRBV18,ASSPGGKETQY
TRBJ2-7,TRBV20-1,SAREMTGVWDEQY
TRBJ1-2,TRBV4-2,ASSQPGTGKDYGYT
TRBJ2-2,TRBV7-6,ASSPLAGSNTGELF
TRBJ1-5,TRBV27,ASTKRGTGSTQH
TRBJ2-5,TRBV21-1,ASSKKGGRGTGCETQY
TRBJ1-2,TRBV3-1,ASSGNHIGYT
TRBJ2-7,TRBV20-1,SARDESVQY
TRBJ1-1,TRBV6-1,ASSAGANTEAF
TRBJ1-1,TRBV25-1,ASRTDTNTEAF
TRBJ1-1,TRBV30,AWSVLGDEAF
TRBJ1-2,TRBV20-1,SAKVHREAGYT
TRBJ2-3,TRBV5-1,ASSSATSGVTDTQY
TRBJ2-7,TRBV10-1,ASSAGGPSSYEQY
TRBJ1-1,TRBV29-1,SVEVENTEAF
TRBJ1-2,TRBV28,ASRTGNYGYT
TRBJ1-6,TRBV5-4,ASSSTNSPLH
TRBJ2-2,TRBV6-4,ASSPTPASGGELF
TRBJ1-5,TRBV20-1,SARGVSNQPQH
TRBJ2-4,TRBV6-1,ASSPLGGDIQY
TRBJ1-5,TRBV23-1,ASSQSGQSGNQPQH
TRBJ2-7,TRBV28,ASSRSGYEQY
TRBJ1-1,TRBV19,ASSARGGLVAAF
TRBJ2-7,TRBV6-1,ASRPGQRNYEQY
TRBJ2-5,TRBV7-2,ASSLRTLEVTQY